This TCR beta chain was retrieved from a study of response to subunit inactivated influenza vaccine. Comments on this clonotype: Its antigen is not known.

Study-wide points: Authors suggested few new T cells are recruited by each seasonal influenza vaccination.

TCRdb called the RT-PCR reads again in MiXCR, with one record for every CDR3 protein. Counted here are hundreds of thousands of distinct CDR3 sequences, 15% to 19% occurring once; the ten biggest clones make up roughly 11%. V dropped 0 bases and J dropped 10; count of bases not matched to a gene: 4. CDR1 and CDR2 from the germline V gene are LGHNA and YSLEER. This CDR3 region has 15 residues. The chain carries TRBV4-3 and TRBJ1-6; 9 nucleotides line up with TRBD1. The sequence was obtained from a middle-aged man who received an inactivated influenza vaccine. The sequences come from PBMCs from blood, collected roughly 12 days after vaccination. The CDR3 DNA sequence: TGCGCCAGCAGCCAAGAGGACAGGGGAGGATCACCCCTCCACTTT. Translated, it gives CASSQEDRGGSPLHF.